This entry concerns a single TCR beta chain. The specificity of this receptor is unknown. One base away there is no much larger clone; base qualities are not given. These data are taken from a study of technical replicates of blood from a few donors (dated by TCRdb to about 2017). The CDR3 measures 18 amino acids from cysteine to phenylalanine. Only the CDR3 DNA is retained, 54 bases long and in frame from the first base. V is pared back by 4 bases and J by 0 bases, with 16 bases lying between the germline termini. CDR1 and CDR2 are read off the germline V gene (reference sequence) as WNHNN and SYGVQD. Preparation of the library involved the immunoSEQ multiplex PCR assay. Held by TCRdb, this immuneACCESS table contains in-frame sequences only and omits some clones. Under half of the omission traces to an unresolved V gene where checked; the cause of the rest is unknown. The sample contains under 65,000 clones, approximately 90% of them found a single time. The top ten constitute about 3.6% of the sample.

This receptor was identified in a human donor in good health. Some clones in this sample may be carry-over from other donors' samples. This chain joins TRBV10-1 to TRBJ2-6; the D gene is perhaps TRBD2, on 5 matching bases. The specimen sequenced was PBMCs. The DNA sequence is as follows: TGCGCCAGCAGTGTCGACTGGACTGCTAACTCTGGGGCCAACGTCCTGACTTTC. It translates as CASSVDWTANSGANVLTF.